This T cell receptor beta chain emerged from a study of CD8+CD57+ T cells in acquired aplastic anemia (dated by TCRdb to 2016 to 2019). Context from the whole study: On average, sorted CD4+ and CD8+ cells yielded around 3.5 ug of extracted DNA, with a range of roughly 0.17 to 30 ug. CD8+CD57+ expansion was defined as a frequency above the mean frequency observed in healthy subjects. What the authors observed across the whole study: Patients and healthy controls showed no significant difference in CD8+ Simpson's diversity (P=0.060). Around 30 CD8+ CDR3 sequences were shared between patients and controls but appeared highly expressed in patients and within their immunodominant clones.

Many counts were recorded for this clonotype. It has no known antigen specificity. No much larger clone exists at a distance of one base, and base qualities are not known. Expansion of CD8+CD57+ cells had been shown by flow cytometry in the patients chosen for sequencing. Every patient had a diagnosis of severe acquired aplastic anemia based on International Study of Aplastic Anemia and Agranulocytosis and Camitta criteria. No therapy had been received by the patients at the time of blood sampling. TCR repertoires of sorted CD4+ and CD8+ blood T cells from severe aplastic anemia patients and healthy subjects were deep-sequenced in the study. Patients were enrolled in the USA under clinicaltrials.gov protocols 00001620, 01623167, 00001397, 00071045, 00081523 and 00961064. Ficoll-Paque density gradient centrifugation was used to isolate peripheral blood mononuclear cells. Before DNA extraction, CD4+ and CD8+ T cells were sorted by FACS or by magnetic beads.

Genomic DNA was used as template for profiling of TCR beta VDJ combinations and CDR3 sequences. TCR repertoire sequencing was run on an Illumina HiSeq 2000. Concerning the study's data processing: TRBV/TRBJ rearrangement plots, CDR3 size and DJ length profiles, and Simpson's diversity index were used to assess repertoires. The most abundant DNA sequence in the deep sequencing data was taken as the immunodominant clone. CDR3 amino acid sequences were checked for sharing between subjects and were compared against published repertoires and the VDJdb database. Through fastp at Q25 and MiXCR, TCRdb rebuilt clones from the public reads, retaining in-frame beta chains. Each CDR3 protein gets just one entry, which takes the most common genes and DNA from the rows behind it. The V and J calls and clone size are TCRdb's, not the authors'. The sample yields roughly 160,000 distinct CDR3 sequences; less than 60% were counted once. Of the sample, approximately 3% is held by the ten largest clones.

The CDR1 and CDR2 encoded by the germline V gene are MNHNS and SASEGT. The CDR3 contains 11 residues, cysteine and phenylalanine counted. The DNA shown is the 33-base CDR3, in frame from base 1. V and J lose 4 bases and 5 bases, and a span of 5 bases separates them. This TCR was recovered from a human donor with aplastic anemia. This chain is built from TRBV6-1 and TRBJ1-2, with the D gene call left open. Sequencing was carried out using sorted CD4+, CD8+, or CD8+CD57+ T cells (not recorded which) from PBMCs. The DNA reads as follows: TGTGCCAGCAGTGGGGGATATGGCTACACCTTC. This codes for CASSGGYGYTF.